This T cell receptor (beta chain) was identified during a study of CD8 T cells in Susac syndrome. Reverse transcription used roughly 0.45 to 1 ug RNA and random hexamers. A single record per CDR3 protein comes from TCRdb applying MiXCR to the immunoSEQ multiplex PCR reads. The sample lists a few hundred thousand distinct CDR3 sequences, roughly 84% occurring once. V lost 2 bases to trimming and J lost 4 bases; unmatched junction nucleotides: 4. Germline-derived CDR1 and CDR2 are MDHEN and SYDVKM. This CDR3 has 14 residues. The chain joins TRBV28 to TRBJ1-2; 7 nucleotides align to TRBD1. The sequence was collected from a human donor with multiple sclerosis. Material: CD8+ T cells from PBMCs. CDR3 residues: CASSLAPGGYGYTF. The CDR3 bases are TGTGCCAGCAGTTTAGCGCCAGGGGGCTATGGCTACACCTTC.